Sequencing of this T cell receptor beta chain was carried out in a study of cytomegalovirus exposure and HLA in healthy donors. Study in general: As an earlier analysis found, around 190 million T cells yielded approximately 100 million unique TCR beta sequences.

Comment on this clone: Its antigen is currently unknown.

The PCR contained 60 Vbeta and 13 Jbeta primers. TCRdb keeps only in-frame clones here, not all; method: immunoSEQ multiplex PCR. The top ten clones hold about 2.5% of a sample with under 250,000 clones, 85% of them seen once. This CDR3 comprises 14 residues. Looked up from germline, CDR1 is MRHNA and CDR2 is SNTAGT. V was clipped by 5 bases and J by 1 base, with 11 bases between them. It was healthy bone marrow donors who served as donors. Findings of the study overall: In vitro data verified three CMV-associated chains as specific for CMV antigens.

The genes are TRBV6-4 and TRBJ1-2; D remains unclear. Sequenced sample: PBMCs. The source is a woman aged 50 to 60 in good health and CMV-seronegative. The chain's CDR3 is CASSSEAGNYGYTF. CDR3 DNA: TGTGCCAGCAGTTCTGAGGCGGGTAACTATGGCTACACCTTC.